The clone carrying this TCR beta chain was seen at least ten times. Its antigen is unidentified. Using constant-segment primers, 5'RACE produced TCR alpha and TCR beta cDNA libraries carrying sample barcodes and UMIs. TCRdb processed the 5' RACE reads anew with MiXCR; each CDR3 protein has one entry. The profile shows 260,000 or so distinct CDR3 sequences, around 17% of them singletons. This entry belongs to a study of T-cell memory formation after mild COVID-19. General study points: For contracting clones, CD4+ ones sat mainly in CM and EM, CD8+ in EMRA. Proof of SARS-CoV-2 specificity was absent for the second-wave clones that crested on day 37.

The germline V and J ends were trimmed by 1 base and 7 bases, with 11 bases remaining between them. In germline, CDR1 is SGHTA, CDR2 FQGNSA. The CDR3 is made up of 14 amino acids. This sequence originates from a man younger than 30 who had mild COVID-19 (a few samples of this study predate the infection). Cell type and time point are not known. Sequencing was performed on PBMCs or a T cell subset sorted from them (not recorded which). The J gene is TRBJ2-1, the V gene TRBV7-2; possibly TRBD1 for D (6 bases). The CDR3 protein is CASSLERTENEQFF. The CDR3, as DNA: TGTGCCAGCAGCTTAGAGAGGACAGAGAATGAGCAGTTCTTC.